A single sample is the source of the 21 T cell receptor beta chains below, sequenced in a study of blood T cells in healthy people across ages. Primers used in a second PCR of about 7 to 12 cycles were a sample-barcoded 5' primer and a J-beta primer mix. TCRdb re-derived calls from the 5' RACE reads in MiXCR, one entry per CDR3 protein. The table records about 1.6 million distinct CDR3 sequences, roughly 32% of them present only once. The sequenced sample consisted of blood. All receptors derive from a woman aged 30 to 39 in good health.

The chain combines TRBV20-1 with TRBJ1-1, with 7 bases lining up with TRBD1. This CDR3 region has 14 residues. CDR1 is DFQATT, CDR2 SNEGSKA, per germline (reference sequence). V gave up 4 bases and J gave up 4 bases; unmatched junction bases: 9. CDR3 nucleotides: TGCAGTGCTACCAGGACAGGTCGGGCCACTGAAGCTTTCTTT. Translated, it gives CSATRTGRATEAFF.

The chain couples TRBV27 to TRBJ2-1; TRBD2 matches 9 bases. CDR1 is MNHEY, CDR2 SMNVEV, per germline (reference sequence). This CDR3 region has 17 residues. The J segment lost 1 base and the V segment lost 3 bases, leaving 7 bases of the junction unmatched. The CDR3 reads CASSFYRREGSYNEQFF. The CDR3 DNA sequence: TGTGCCAGCAGTTTTTATCGGCGGGAGGGATCCTACAATGAGCAGTTCTTC.

This clonotype was counted at least ten times. This chain links TRBV10-3 with TRBJ2-5; 9 bases fit TRBD2. Germline CDR1 is ENHRY and CDR2 is SYGVKD. The trim removed 0 bases at V and 4 bases at J, leaving 9 bases unmatched. This CDR3 spans 17 amino acids. Here the CDR3 reads CAISESEDSGSGETQYF. CDR3 coding DNA: TGTGCCATCAGTGAGTCTGAGGATAGCGGGAGTGGAGAGACCCAGTACTTC.

The chain has TRBV24-1 and TRBJ2-1; the D is unclear. From germline, CDR1 is KGHDR and CDR2 SFDVKD. This CDR3 spans 17 amino acids. With 6 bases removed from V and 0 bases from J, the gap between germline ends came to 17 bases. DNA of the CDR3: TGTGCCACCAGTACGACCATAACCTCGAGCTCCTACAATGAGCAGTTCTTC. Its translation: CATSTTITSSSYNEQFF.

This clonotype has a count of ten or more. The junction differs from germline at one of its ends, possibly a read error. The chain is built from TRBV28 and TRBJ2-7; 10 nucleotides agree with TRBD2. Per the germline V gene, CDR1 is MDHEN and CDR2 is SYDVKM. CDR3 length equals 14 residues. The chain's CDR3 is CASSPGLAVGEQYF. CDR3 sequence (DNA): TGCGCCAGCAGCCCCGGACTAGCGGTGGGCGAGCAGTACTTC.

V usage is TRBV27 and J usage is TRBJ1-2; a possible D gene is TRBD1 (5 bases). CDR3 length: 15 amino acids. Trimming pared 5 bases from V and 2 bases from J, leaving 15 bases between. Per germline, CDR1 MNHEY and CDR2 SMNVEV (reference sequence). The CDR3 nucleotides read TGTGCCAGCAGTATGACCGGGACGGGGAACTATGGCTACACCTTC. Protein product: CASSMTGTGNYGYTF.

This clonotype appeared a few times. This sequence joins TRBV6-1 and TRBJ2-7, with 9 bases lining up with TRBD1. This CDR3 has 15 amino acids. From germline, CDR1 is MNHNS and CDR2 SASEGT. The V gene end was trimmed by 3 bases and the J gene end by 3 bases; junction bases not matched to a gene: 6. CDR3 coding DNA: TGTGCCAGCAGTGAGACGGGACAGGGTATCTACGAGCAGTACTTC. The encoded protein is CASSETGQGIYEQYF.

A single count supports this clonotype. The chain links TRBV28 to TRBJ1-1; D possibly corresponds to TRBD1 (5 bases). The V end lost 7 bases, the J end lost 2 bases, and 14 bases lay between the germline ends. The CDR3 consists of 14 residues. CDR1 MDHEN and CDR2 SYDVKM come from the germline V gene. CDR3 in amino acids: CASTRGDSNTEAFF. The CDR3 nucleotides read TGTGCCAGCACCCGAGGGGACTCAAACACTGAAGCTTTCTTT.

The chain combines TRBV7-2 with TRBJ2-7; D is unresolved. The CDR3 length is 15 residues. CDR1 is SGHTA, CDR2 FQGNSA, per germline. V lost 5 bases to trimming and J lost 5 bases, with 19 bases between them. CDR3 in amino acids: CASSLFSTGLNEQYF. As DNA, the CDR3 is TGTGCCAGCAGCCTCTTTTCCACCGGGCTCAACGAGCAGTACTTC.

This clonotype was detected a few times. The chain recombines TRBV6-6 with TRBJ2-3; D is perhaps TRBD1 or TRBD2 (6 bases each). V was shortened by 3 bases and J by 0 bases, with 16 bases between the two germline ends. CDR1 is MNHNY and CDR2 is SVGAGI in the germline V gene (reference sequence). The CDR3 is made up of 17 amino acids. The CDR3 region is CASSYNLRGQSTDTQYF. The CDR3 nucleotides are TGTGCCAGCAGTTATAACCTACGGGGGCAGAGCACAGATACGCAGTATTTT.

This rearrangement joins TRBV3-1 to TRBJ1-2, with D possibly TRBD1 on 5 matching bases. The V and J ends lost 4 bases and 8 bases respectively, with 17 bases between them. Looked up from germline, CDR1 is LGHDT and CDR2 is YNNKEL (reference sequence). This CDR3 contains 14 residues. The CDR3 DNA reads as TGTGCCAGCAGCCTGTTCAGGGTTCCCGGCGGCTACACCTTC. It yields the protein CASSLFRVPGGYTF.

V usage is TRBV15 and J usage is TRBJ1-1, with 7 bases aligning to TRBD1. The J segment lost 1 base and the V segment lost 9 bases, leaving 5 bases of the junction unmatched. This CDR3 contains 13 residues. CDR1 is LNHNV, CDR2 YYDKDF, per germline (reference sequence). Here the CDR3 reads CATKRDRNTEAFF. As DNA, the CDR3 is TGTGCCACTAAACGGGACAGGAACACTGAAGCTTTCTTT.

This sequence joins TRBV29-1 and TRBJ2-1, with D possibly TRBD2 on 5 matching bases. Trimming cost V 4 bases and J 7 bases, with 17 bases left between them. The CDR3 length is 14 residues. CDR1 is SQVTM and CDR2 is ANQGSEA in the germline V gene. As DNA, the CDR3 is TGCAGCGTTGCCAACATGAAGCCGGGGAATGAGCAGTTCTTC. Protein sequence: CSVANMKPGNEQFF.

This clonotype was recorded at least ten times. J is TRBJ1-2 and V is TRBV29-1; possible D gene TRBD1, 5 bases. CDR1 and CDR2 from the germline V gene are SQVTM and ANQGSEA. The V gene lost 2 bases and the J gene lost 1 base, with 14 bases spanning the gap. This CDR3 is built from 15 residues. In DNA form, the CDR3 reads TGCAGCGTTGAACAAGACAGCCCAGATAACTATGGCTACACCTTC. Its protein product is CSVEQDSPDNYGYTF.

This sequence joins TRBV28 and TRBJ2-4, with TRBD2 as a possible D gene (5 bases). The V end was cut by 6 bases, the J end by 5 bases, with 11 bases between. This CDR3 comprises 13 residues. Germline V gene sequence: CDR1 MDHEN, CDR2 SYDVKM. The CDR3 sequence is CASREAGENIQYF. The CDR3 DNA reads as TGTGCCAGCAGGGAGGCCGGGGAAAACATTCAGTACTTC.

J is TRBJ2-1 and V is TRBV5-1; D is possibly TRBD1 or TRBD2 (7 bases each). The CDR3 contains 15 residues. The germline gives CDR1 SGHRS, CDR2 YFSETQ. Trimming cost V 4 bases and J 3 bases, with 14 bases left between them. The CDR3 protein is CASSPQGDYYNEQFF. The DNA for the CDR3 is TGCGCCAGCAGCCCCCAGGGGGACTACTACAATGAGCAGTTCTTC.

The sample holds a few counts of this clonotype. The chain has TRBV20-1 and TRBJ2-7; TRBD1 matches 7 bases. Germline V gene sequence: CDR1 DFQATT, CDR2 SNEGSKA (reference sequence). The CDR3 sequence is 14 residues long. The V and J ends lost 3 bases and 2 bases, in that order; junction bases with no gene match: 7. CDR3 DNA: TGCAGTGCTAGTATTTGGGACAGTCCCTACGAGCAGTACTTC. It is translated as CSASIWDSPYEQYF.

This chain's CDR3 is CASSVTSGSFYEQYF. The CDR3 DNA is TGTGCCAGCAGTGTTACTAGCGGGAGCTTTTACGAGCAGTACTTC. The V call is TRBV6-5, the J call TRBJ2-7, with 11 bases that match TRBD2. Trimming took 5 bases from V and 4 from J; bases not matched to a gene: 7. CDR1 is MNHEY and CDR2 is SVGAGI in the germline V gene. The CDR3 covers 15 residues.

V usage is TRBV7-9 and J usage is TRBJ2-5; D is uncertain. V was pared by 4 bases and J by 2 bases, with 11 bases between. This CDR3 contains 14 residues. The germline CDR1 and CDR2 sequences are SEHNR and FQNEAQ (reference sequence). CDR3 sequence: CASSSTWKQETQYF. CDR3 bases: TGTGCCAGCAGCTCGACCTGGAAGCAAGAGACCCAGTACTTC.

V is TRBV29-1 and J is TRBJ2-1; 7 nucleotides agree with TRBD2. Germline trimming cut 2 bases from V and 9 bases from J; bases unmatched to any gene: 13. Germline V gene data show CDR1 as SQVTM and CDR2 as ANQGSEA. This CDR3 region has 15 residues. The CDR3 nucleotides are TGCAGCGTTGAAAGGGGCGAGCGGGAAAGGAGTGAGCAGTTCTTC. Its translation: CSVERGERERSEQFF.

The V and J genes are TRBV11-2 and TRBJ2-1, with 13 bases that match TRBD2. With 5 bases clipped from V and 0 bases from J, the junction kept 13 bases outside the gene matches. Germline V lookup: CDR1 SGHAT, CDR2 FQNNGV. This CDR3 comprises 20 residues. CDR3 region: CASSGAGLAGEPSSYNEQFF. For the CDR3, the DNA is TGTGCCAGCAGCGGAGCTGGACTAGCGGGAGAACCGAGCTCCTACAATGAGCAGTTCTTC.